Below are 31 T cell receptor beta chains sequenced from a single sample in a study of CXCR3-negative and CXCR3-positive naive CD8 T cells. Study results and caveats: More hydrophobic TRB CDR3s occurred in CXCR3-positive than in CXCR3-negative naive cells.

What these receptors recognize is not known. 5' RACE that incorporated UMI labels was used to prepare the TRB cDNA libraries. TCRdb re-analyzed the 5' RACE reads; it lists each CDR3 protein once, without DNA. The sample features roughly 8,100 distinct CDR3 sequences, with 1.4% to 1.5% in its top ten. The sequencing input was naive CXCR3+ CD8+ T cells from blood. Subset in this sample: CD45RO-CCR7+CD27+CD95- naive CD8+ T cells expressing CXCR3 (TNR3+). Receptors were obtained from a human donor in good health. Some clones in this sample may be carry-over from other donors' samples.

This clonotype is deemed medium-sized (0.01 to 0.1%) by its frequency. The chain carries TRBV4-2 and TRBJ2-7; TCRdb names TRBD2, which stays unverified in the absence of DNA. CDR3 length: 16 residues. Germline CDR1 is LGHNA and CDR2 is YNFKEQ. CDR3 in amino acids: CASSQILSGGIYEQYF.

The chain joins TRBV28 to TRBJ1-1; as DNA is missing, the TRBD1 call by TCRdb cannot be tested. Germline V gene sequence: CDR1 MDHEN, CDR2 SYDVKM. The CDR3 runs to 14 residues. CDR3 in amino acids: CASSLAPRGTEAFF.

This clonotype counts as medium-sized (0.01 to 0.1%) by frequency. The chain joins TRBV29-1 to TRBJ2-7; TCRdb picks TRBD1, but there is no DNA to check that call. CDR1 SQVTM and CDR2 ANQGSEA come from the germline V gene. CDR3 length: 12 residues. CDR3 in amino acids: CSVVDRGREQYF.

The chain is built from TRBV7-9 and TRBJ2-1. This CDR3 contains 12 residues. The germline CDR1 and CDR2 sequences are SEHNR and FQNEAQ (reference sequence). The CDR3 is CASRATSTEQFF.

V and J are TRBV11-3 and TRBJ1-1. The CDR3 is 15 amino acids. The germline gives CDR1 SGHNT, CDR2 YENEEA. The CDR3 here is CASSLGAVGIPEAFF.

This clonotype is labeled medium-sized based on frequency. The chain recombines TRBV7-9 with TRBJ1-2; TCRdb names TRBD1, which stays unverified in the absence of DNA. The length of the CDR3 is 14 residues. Germline V CDR1 and CDR2: SEHNR, FQNEAQ (reference sequence). The chain's CDR3 is CASSVRGEIYGYTF.

This CDR3 reads CASSDQGPDTEAFF. This chain uses TRBV2 with TRBJ1-1; the TRBD1 assignment by TCRdb is unverifiable without DNA. The CDR3 is made up of 14 amino acids. Germline V gene data show CDR1 as SNHLY and CDR2 as FYNNEI.

According to its frequency, this clonotype is medium-sized. The chain is built from TRBV21-1 and TRBJ2-7; the D call from TCRdb, TRBD1, cannot be confirmed without DNA. TRBV21-1 is reported as a pseudogene. CDR3 size: 12 residues. This chain's CDR3 is CASKKYRVEQYF.

V and J are TRBV7-2 and TRBJ2-1. Germline V lookup: CDR1 SGHTA, CDR2 FQGNSA. The CDR3 loop spans 16 amino acids. CDR3 protein: CASSSLVNLLYNEQFF.

The chain couples TRBV4-1 to TRBJ1-1; TCRdb selects TRBD1, and the lack of DNA leaves this call unchecked. The CDR3 loop spans 15 amino acids. Germline CDR1 and CDR2: MGHRA and YSYEKL. The CDR3 is CASSQEGTLNTEAFF.

The V gene is TRBV27, the J gene TRBJ1-2; TCRdb proposes TRBD1, but this gene call is untestable without DNA. The length of the CDR3 is 14 residues. Germline CDR1 MNHEY, CDR2 SMNVEV (reference sequence). The CDR3 spells CASSPLGRNYGYTF.

The chain carries TRBV4-1 and TRBJ2-7. Looked up from germline, CDR1 is MGHRA and CDR2 is YSYEKL. The CDR3 totals 16 residues. The CDR3 sequence: CASSQEGGPSSYEQYF.

The J gene is TRBJ2-7, the V gene TRBV20-1; TCRdb's D call, TRBD2, is unchecked because there is no DNA. Germline CDR1 DFQATT, CDR2 SNEGSKA (reference sequence). The length of the CDR3 is 17 residues. The CDR3: CIAGLAGGNLPTYEQYF.

This clonotype is called medium-sized based on its frequency. V gene TRBV29-1 combines with J gene TRBJ2-7; the D gene TCRdb calls, TRBD1, cannot be checked with no DNA. Germline V gene sequence: CDR1 SQVTM, CDR2 ANQGSEA. The CDR3 sequence is 14 residues long. CDR3 region: CSVEDHGRGAEQYF.

The chain recombines TRBV15 with TRBJ2-1. The CDR3 contains 11 residues. Germline V gene data show CDR1 as LNHNV and CDR2 as YYDKDF (reference sequence). CDR3 in amino acids: CATSSTDEQFF.

The rearrangement uses TRBV19 and TRBJ2-1; TCRdb picks TRBD1, but there is no DNA to check that call. The CDR3 spans 15 residues. Germline values: CDR1 LNHDA, CDR2 SQIVND (reference sequence). Here the CDR3 reads CASSINSGPYNEQFF.

By frequency, this clonotype is medium-sized (0.01 to 0.1%). The V call is TRBV7-9, the J call TRBJ2-1. The CDR3 is made up of 16 amino acids. From germline, CDR1 is SEHNR and CDR2 FQNEAQ (reference sequence). This CDR3 is CASSLADSSSYNEQFF.

The chain employs TRBV5-1 and TRBJ2-3; TCRdb names TRBD2, which stays unverified in the absence of DNA. Per germline, CDR1 SGHRS and CDR2 YFSETQ. The CDR3 sequence is 16 residues long. The CDR3 spells CASSLATSPSTDTQYF.

Judged by frequency, this clonotype is medium-sized (0.01 to 0.1%). The J gene is TRBJ2-7, the V gene TRBV7-9; the TCRdb D gene call, TRBD2, has no DNA to confirm it. CDR3 size: 16 residues. Looked up from germline, CDR1 is SEHNR and CDR2 is FQNEAQ (reference sequence). CDR3 sequence: CASSGPGTSGIYEQYF.

Considering frequency, this clonotype is medium-sized. The chain has TRBV5-6 and TRBJ2-1. The CDR3 totals 12 residues. The germline V gene has CDR1 SGHDT and CDR2 YYEEEE. The CDR3 region is CASSQPNNEQFF.

The CDR3 reads CSVLELTGNGYTF. The genes are TRBV29-1 and TRBJ1-2; as DNA is missing, the TRBD1 call by TCRdb cannot be tested. Germline V gene sequence: CDR1 SQVTM, CDR2 ANQGSEA. The CDR3 is 13 amino acids.

The chain joins TRBV5-1 to TRBJ1-1. CDR3 size: 13 residues. Per germline, CDR1 SGHRS and CDR2 YFSETQ. The CDR3 is CASSLLKGREAFF.

The J gene is TRBJ2-7, the V gene TRBV29-1; lacking DNA, the TRBD1 call made by TCRdb goes unchecked. This CDR3 has 11 amino acids. CDR1 is SQVTM and CDR2 is ANQGSEA in the germline V gene. The CDR3 sequence is CSAQGHPEQYF.

The CDR3 loop is CSVDSRDGVDNYGYTF. V gene TRBV29-1 combines with J gene TRBJ1-2; as DNA is missing, the TRBD1 call by TCRdb cannot be tested. This CDR3 contains 16 residues. Germline assignment: CDR1 SQVTM and CDR2 ANQGSEA.

Frequency places this clonotype as medium-sized. The chain is built from TRBV29-1 and TRBJ2-2; TCRdb names TRBD1, which stays unverified in the absence of DNA. The CDR3 sequence is 14 residues long. Per germline, CDR1 SQVTM and CDR2 ANQGSEA. The CDR3 loop reads CSVVREETTGELFF.

Judged by frequency, this clonotype is medium-sized. This chain joins TRBV6-1 and TRBJ1-5; with no DNA, the TCRdb D assignment of TRBD1 cannot be verified. Germline CDR1 is MNHNS and CDR2 is SASEGT. CDR3 size: 12 residues. The CDR3: CASKGRDQPQHF.

The chain combines TRBV5-1 with TRBJ2-7; the D gene TCRdb calls, TRBD2, cannot be checked with no DNA. CDR1 SGHRS and CDR2 YFSETQ come from the germline V gene. The CDR3 is 15 amino acids. CDR3 loop: CASSFRRESSYEQYF.

The rearrangement joins TRBV20-1 to TRBJ1-1; the TRBD1 assignment by TCRdb is unverifiable without DNA. The CDR3 consists of 13 residues. The V gene's germline CDR1 is DFQATT and CDR2 SNEGSKA (reference sequence). The CDR3 loop is CSARRGSDTEAFF.

The rearrangement uses TRBV5-1 and TRBJ2-1. Germline assignment: CDR1 SGHRS and CDR2 YFSETQ. The CDR3 contains 15 residues. CDR3 in amino acids: CASSLFTGNHAEQFF.

The chain combines TRBV2 with TRBJ2-5; TCRdb calls TRBD1, which cannot be checked without DNA. The CDR3 totals 13 residues. CDR1 and CDR2 from the germline V gene are SNHLY and FYNNEI. The CDR3 spells CASGERWGETQYF.

Judged by frequency, this clonotype is medium-sized. The chain employs TRBV29-1 and TRBJ1-1; TCRdb's D call, TRBD1, is unchecked because there is no DNA. This CDR3 spans 11 amino acids. Per the germline V gene, CDR1 is SQVTM and CDR2 is ANQGSEA. The CDR3 sequence is CSVEGPTEAFF.